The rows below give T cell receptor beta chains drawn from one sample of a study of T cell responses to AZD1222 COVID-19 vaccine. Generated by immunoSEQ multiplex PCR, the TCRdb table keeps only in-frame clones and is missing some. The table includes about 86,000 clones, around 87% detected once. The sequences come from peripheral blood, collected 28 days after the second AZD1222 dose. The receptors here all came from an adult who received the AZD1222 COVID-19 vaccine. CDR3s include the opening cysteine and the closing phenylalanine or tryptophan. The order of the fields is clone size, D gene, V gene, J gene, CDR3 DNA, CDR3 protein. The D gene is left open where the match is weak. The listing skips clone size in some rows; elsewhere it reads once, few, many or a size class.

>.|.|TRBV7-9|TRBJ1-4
TGTGCCAGCAGCCCCTCCAGAGGCCGAAGTTATGAAAAACTGTTTTTT
CASSPSRGRSYEKLFF
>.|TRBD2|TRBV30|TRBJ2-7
TGTGCCTGGAAGTGGGCTAGCGGATCCTACGAGCAGTACTTC
CAWKWASGSYEQYF
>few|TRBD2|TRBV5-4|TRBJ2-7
TGTGCCAGCAGCCCTGGACTAGCGGGGAACACCTACGAGCAGTACTTC
CASSPGLAGNTYEQYF
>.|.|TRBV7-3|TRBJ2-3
TGTGCCAGCAGCTATCGTAGTTTTGCAGATACGCAGTATTTT
CASSYRSFADTQYF
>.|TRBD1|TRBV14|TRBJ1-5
TGTGCCAGCAGCCAAGCAGGGGGTCAGCCCCAGCATTTT
CASSQAGGQPQHF
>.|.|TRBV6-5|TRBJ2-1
TGTGCCAGCAGTTACTCAGGGCATGAGCAGTTCTTC
CASSYSGHEQFF
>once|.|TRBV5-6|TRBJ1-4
TGTGCCAGCAGCCTTGGGCTTGAGGAAAAACTGTTTTTT
CASSLGLEEKLFF
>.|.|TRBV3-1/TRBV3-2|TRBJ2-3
TGTGCCAGCAGCCAAGATCAAGTGCGGGCAGATACGCAGTATTTT
CASSQDQVRADTQYF
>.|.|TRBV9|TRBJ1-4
TGTGCCAGCAGCGCCCTGGCAGTGACTAATGAAAAACTGTTTTTT
CASSALAVTNEKLFF
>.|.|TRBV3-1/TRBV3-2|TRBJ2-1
TGTGCCAGCAGCCAACTCCCGGGGGGACAGGCCTACAATGAGCAGTTCTTC
CASSQLPGGQAYNEQFF